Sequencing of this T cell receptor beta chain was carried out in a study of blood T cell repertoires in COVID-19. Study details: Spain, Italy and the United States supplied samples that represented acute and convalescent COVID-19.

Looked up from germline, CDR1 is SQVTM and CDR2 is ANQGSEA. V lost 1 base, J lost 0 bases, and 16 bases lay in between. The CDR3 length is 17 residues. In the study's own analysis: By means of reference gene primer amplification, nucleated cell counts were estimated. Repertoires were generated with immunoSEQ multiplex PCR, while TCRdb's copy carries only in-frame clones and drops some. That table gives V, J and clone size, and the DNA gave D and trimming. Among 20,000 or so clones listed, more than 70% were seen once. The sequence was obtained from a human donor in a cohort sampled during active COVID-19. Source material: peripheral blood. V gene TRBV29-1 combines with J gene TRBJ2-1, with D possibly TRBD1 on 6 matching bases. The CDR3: CSVEGTAQPSSYNEQFF. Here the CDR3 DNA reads TGCAGCGTTGAAGGGACAGCTCAACCAAGCTCCTACAATGAGCAGTTCTTC.